These 10 T cell receptor beta chains originate from one sample sequenced in a study of T cell clonality in common variable immunodeficiency. Study outcomes and limitations: In common variable immunodeficiency, TCR beta chains reportedly carried fewer deletions and N-nucleotide insertions.

What these receptors recognize is not known. The data were produced by immunoSEQ multiplex PCR, yet TCRdb's version contains in-frame clones alone and is incomplete. Found here are 20,000 or so clones, no singletons; the ten largest cover roughly 2.5%. Sample: peripheral blood mononuclear cells. Receptor source: a human donor with common variable immunodeficiency.

With respect to this clone: The read finishes 3 residues shy of the CDR3 end, and the germline J gene is used to complete it. The chain combines TRBV19 with TRBJ2-3; 8 bases are a match to TRBD2. The trim removed 7 bases at V and 0 bases at J, leaving 6 bases unmatched. The CDR3 is made up of 15 amino acids. Germline CDR1 and CDR2: LNHDA and SQIVND (reference sequence). Partial CDR3 DNA: TGTGCCAGTAAATGGCTAGCGGGCAGCACAGATACG. Residues: CASKWLAGSTDT. The whole CDR3 region reads CASKWLAGSTDTQYF.

This clone was picked up many times. The read stops 3 residues short of the end of the CDR3; the missing end is completed from the germline J gene. The chain joins TRBV27 to TRBJ2-7, with 8 bases aligning to TRBD2. The CDR3 totals 15 residues. V lost 3 bases, J lost 3 bases, and 7 bases stayed unmatched. Germline CDR1 reads MNHEY; CDR2 reads SMNVEV (reference sequence). Here the CDR3 reads CASSLQSGRNYEQYF. CDR3 DNA (partial): TGTGCCAGCAGTTTGCAGAGCGGGAGAAACTACGAG.

This clone occurred a few times. The read stops 3 residues short of the end of the CDR3; the missing end is completed from the germline J gene. The genes are TRBV7-6 and TRBJ2-5; D may be TRBD1 (6 bases). Germline V CDR1 and CDR2: SGHVS, FNYEAQ. The V and J ends lost 5 bases and 0 bases respectively, with 19 bases between them. CDR3 size: 17 residues. CDR3 bases read: TGTGCCAGCAGCACCTACGCCGGGACAACGAACCAAGAGACC. This gives the protein CASSTYAGTTNQET. Given in full, the CDR3 is CASSTYAGTTNQETQYF.

In this sample, this clone is medium-sized. The observed sequence ends 3 residues before the CDR3 terminus, with the missing tail filled in from the germline J gene. This chain links TRBV2 with TRBJ2-1; 9 nucleotides line up with TRBD2. The V gene end was trimmed by 4 bases and the J gene end by 9 bases; junction bases not matched to a gene: 10. CDR1 SNHLY and CDR2 FYNNEI come from the germline V gene. This CDR3 is 15 amino acids long. CDR3 sequence reads: CASSAREGLLSEQFF. The DNA read from the CDR3 is TGTGCCAGCAGTGCGCGGGAGGGCCTATTGAGTGAG.

This clone occurred many times. The CDR3 extends 3 residues past the end of the read, so its final part is completed from the germline J gene. The gene calls are TRBV19 and TRBJ2-3, with 8 bases that match TRBD2. V lost 8 bases to trimming and J lost 4 bases; unmatched junction nucleotides: 5. This CDR3 spans 13 amino acids. Germline V gene sequence: CDR1 LNHDA, CDR2 SQIVND (reference sequence). Here the CDR3 reads CASARGGADTQYF. Incomplete CDR3 DNA: TGTGCCAGTGCCCGGGGGGGCGCAGATACG.

There are many counts of this clone. The read is 3 residues too short to cover the CDR3 end, so that end is filled in from the germline J gene. The chain carries TRBV10-3 and TRBJ1-1, with a possible D match to TRBD1 (5 bases). V lost 3 bases and J 0 bases, leaving 14 bases between the germline ends. The CDR3 has 16 residues. Germline V gene data show CDR1 as ENHRY and CDR2 as SYGVKD. The CDR3 sequence: CAISDKFQGLNTEAFF. CDR3 bases read: TGTGCCATCAGTGACAAATTCCAGGGTCTGAACACTGAA.

Many counts were recorded for this clone. The read finishes 3 residues shy of the CDR3 end, and the germline J gene is used to complete it. The J gene is TRBJ2-5, the V gene TRBV28; D gene ambiguous. Germline-derived CDR1 and CDR2 are MDHEN and SYDVKM. This CDR3 comprises 15 residues. Between the trimmed V and J ends, which lost 2 bases and 1 base, there was a span of 11 bases. CDR3 bases read: TGTGCCAGCAGTTTAGGCAACCGAGGCCAAGAGACC. Its translation is CASSLGNRGQET. The full CDR3 reads CASSLGNRGQETQYF.

This clone was recorded at least ten times. The read gets to within 3 residues of the CDR3 end, and the germline J gene fills in the rest. The rearrangement links TRBV6-2 or TRBV6-3 to TRBJ1-3, with D uncertain. The CDR3 consists of 14 residues. The germline gives CDR1 MNHEY, CDR2 SVGEGT. The CDR3 sequence: CASSYGRLGSAIYF. The part of the CDR3 DNA that was read is TGTGCCAGCAGTTACGGCCGCCTCGGAAGCGCC.

This clone occurred a few times. The read ends 3 residues early relative to the CDR3; the germline J gene fills the gap. This sequence joins TRBV19 and TRBJ1-5, with 7 positions matching TRBD1. This CDR3 region has 15 residues. Germline V gives CDR1 LNHDA, CDR2 SQIVND (reference sequence). J lost 7 bases, V lost 5 bases, and 11 bases had no gene match. CDR3 DNA, as far as it was read: TGTGCCAGTAGTCCCCCGACAGGGAGAGGCCAGCCC. Protein: CASSPPTGRGQP. In full, the CDR3 reads CASSPPTGRGQPQHF.

In this sample, this clone turned up many times. This CDR3 is CASSLAGSSYNEQFF. CDR3 bases read: TGTGCCAGCAGTTTGGCGGGAAGCTCCTACAATGAG. The gene calls are TRBV12-3 or TRBV12-4 and TRBJ2-1, with a tentative D call TRBD2 (6 bases). The DNA ends 3 residues before the CDR3 does, and the rest of the CDR3 is filled in from the germline J gene. The CDR3 extends over 15 amino acids. V was shortened by 3 bases and J by 0 bases, with 9 bases between the two germline ends.